The 17 T cell receptor beta chains presented below share a single source sample, sequenced in a study of blood T cell repertoires in COVID-19. The table came from immunoSEQ multiplex PCR; TCRdb's copy has only in-frame clones and leaves some out. The sample shows fewer than 300,000 clones, approximately 93% of them seen only once. The material sequenced was peripheral blood. The origin of the receptors is a woman aged 25 to 39 with COVID-19, enrolled during active disease.

This clone has only a few counts. This rearrangement joins TRBV27 to TRBJ2-5; the match to TRBD1 covers 8 bases. This CDR3 has 15 residues. The trim removed 2 bases at V and 1 base at J, leaving 3 bases unmatched. Germline V lookup: CDR1 MNHEY, CDR2 SMNVEV (reference sequence). The CDR3 spells CASSLGGQAQETQYF. The DNA for the CDR3 is TGTGCCAGCAGTTTAGGGGGACAGGCCCAAGAGACCCAGTACTTC.

This clone was seen only a few times. V usage is TRBV27 and J usage is TRBJ2-1, with D maybe TRBD1 (6 bases). The V gene lost 6 bases and the J gene lost 4 bases, with 10 bases spanning the gap. The CDR3 spans 13 residues. The V gene's germline CDR1 is MNHEY and CDR2 SMNVEV (reference sequence). CDR3 residues: CASSPGVYNEQFF. Written as DNA, the CDR3 is TGTGCCAGCAGCCCAGGGGTTTACAATGAGCAGTTCTTC.

J is TRBJ1-1 and V is TRBV5-1, with a tentative D call TRBD1 (6 bases). This CDR3 has 16 residues. CDR1 is SGHRS, CDR2 YFSETQ, per germline. The V end lost 6 bases, the J end lost 1 base, and 19 bases lay between the germline ends. This CDR3 reads CASTPNRVGGNTEAFF. DNA for the CDR3: TGCGCCAGCACCCCGAACAGGGTTGGGGGGAACACTGAAGCTTTCTTT.

The J gene is TRBJ2-1, the V gene TRBV27; maybe TRBD2 (6 bases). V shed 3 bases and J shed 4 bases, with 13 bases lying between them. The germline V gene encodes CDR1 MNHEY and CDR2 SMNVEV (reference sequence). CDR3 length: 15 residues. The CDR3 coding sequence is TGTGCCAGCAGTTTGGAGGGTTTAGGGTACAATGAGCAGTTCTTC. As protein: CASSLEGLGYNEQFF.

The CDR3 loop reads CASSLGSLNYGYTF. The CDR3 DNA reads TGTGCCAGCAGCCTCGGGTCCCTTAACTATGGCTACACCTTC. The V gene is TRBV5-4, the J gene TRBJ1-2; D is undetermined. Germline CDR1 reads SGHNT; CDR2 reads YYREEE (reference sequence). The CDR3 is made up of 14 amino acids. Trimming shortened V by 4 bases and J by 1 base, and 11 bases separated the two germline ends.

The chain is built from TRBV5-1 and TRBJ2-1; 13 nucleotides align to TRBD2. Germline loops: CDR1 SGHRS, CDR2 YFSETQ. Trimming took 4 bases from V and 7 from J; bases not matched to a gene: 5. The CDR3 has 15 residues. CDR3 nucleotide sequence: TGCGCCAGCAGCGGACTAGCGGGAGAGGAGAATGAGCAGTTCTTC. Protein sequence: CASSGLAGEENEQFF. The full variable domain, completed using reference TRBV5-1 and TRBJ2-1, is KAGVTQTPRYLIKTRGQQVTLSCSPISGHRSVSWYQQTPGQGLQFLFEYFSETQRNKGNFPGRFSGRQFSNSRSEMNVSTLELGDSALYLCASSGLAGEENEQFFGPGTRLTVL.

This clone was counted between two and nine times. The chain has TRBV6-5 and TRBJ2-7; TRBD1 aligns across 8 bases. Germline CDR1 MNHEY, CDR2 SVGAGI. Trimming cost V 8 bases and J 6 bases; bases outside gene matches: 6. The CDR3 has 12 residues. The DNA for the CDR3 is TGTGCCAGCGAACAGGGGGTAGTCGAGCAGTACTTC. Translated: CASEQGVVEQYF.

The chain links TRBV3-1 (or the pseudogene TRBV3-2) to TRBJ2-3; D perhaps matches TRBD1 (6 bases). The CDR3 contains 11 residues. Trimming stripped 6 bases from V and 5 bases from J, with 6 bases between. Looked up from germline, CDR1 is LGHDT and CDR2 is YNNKEL (reference sequence). DNA for the CDR3: TGTGCCAGCAGAGGGGGAGATACGCAGTATTTT. It translates to CASRGGDTQYF.

As concerns this clone: In the same sample, other DNA sequences code for this CDR3. The chain links TRBV3-1 (or the pseudogene TRBV3-2) to TRBJ2-1, with a possible D match to TRBD2 (6 bases). The CDR3 is made up of 14 amino acids. The V gene's germline CDR1 is LGHDT and CDR2 YNNKEL (reference sequence). Trimming removed 1 base at V and 7 bases at J, with 11 bases between. CDR3 coding DNA: TGTGCCAGCAGCCAAGTGGGAGGTAGGAATGAGCAGTTCTTC. It codes for CASSQVGGRNEQFF.

The rearrangement uses TRBV29-1 and TRBJ2-3, with D perhaps matching TRBD2 (6 bases). The CDR3 sequence is 14 residues long. CDR1 is SQVTM, CDR2 ANQGSEA, per germline. Deletions cut 7 bases from V and 0 bases from J, with 14 bases between. The CDR3 coding sequence is TGCAGCGCTGGACGGCGGGGTAGCACAGATACGCAGTATTTT. Translating it yields CSAGRRGSTDTQYF.

This chain links TRBV7-6 with TRBJ2-7, with 15 bases that match TRBD2. The germline gives CDR1 SGHVS, CDR2 FNYEAQ. V lost 7 bases, J lost 5 bases, and 9 bases stayed unmatched. The CDR3 has 16 amino acids. The CDR3 coding sequence is TGTGCCAGCACCGAGGGGACTAGCGGGAGGACCAACGAGCAGTACTTC. Translating it yields CASTEGTSGRTNEQYF.

V is TRBV7-3 and J is TRBJ2-1; no clear D gene. The V end lost 5 bases, the J end lost 10 bases, and 15 bases lay between the germline ends. This CDR3 region has 13 residues. Germline values: CDR1 SGHTA, CDR2 FQGTGA. The CDR3 DNA sequence: TGTGCCAGCAGCCGCGGCGCAAACGTCGAGCAGTTCTTC. The encoded protein is CASSRGANVEQFF.

V is TRBV30 and J is TRBJ1-6, with D uncertain. Germline V gives CDR1 GTSNPN, CDR2 SVGIG (reference sequence). This CDR3 region has 13 residues. Trimming took off 1 base at V and 8 bases at J, with 9 bases between the two ends. As DNA, the CDR3 is TGTGCCTGGAGTGGGGTTCGGGATTCACCCCTCCACTTT. Translation gives CAWSGVRDSPLHF. Variable domain in full (rest from reference TRBV30 and TRBJ1-6): SQTIHQWPATLVQPVGSPLSLECTVEGTSNPNLYWYRQAAGRGLQLLFYSVGIGQISSEVPQNLSASRPQDRQFILSSKKLLLSDSGFYLCAWSGVRDSPLHFGNGTRLTVT.

This rearrangement joins TRBV14 to TRBJ1-4; no definite D call. V lost 0 bases and J lost 0, with 5 bases in between. Looked up from germline, CDR1 is SGHDN and CDR2 is FVKESK. CDR3 length: 15 amino acids. In DNA form, the CDR3 reads TGTGCCAGCAGCCAAGAGTCTGCAACTAATGAAAAACTGTTTTTT. It specifies CASSQESATNEKLFF.

The chain carries TRBV27 and TRBJ2-1; 12 nucleotides align to TRBD2. The CDR3 has 14 residues. J lost 6 bases, V lost 7 bases, and 4 bases had no gene match. From germline, CDR1 is MNHEY and CDR2 SMNVEV (reference sequence). The CDR3 DNA sequence: TGTGCCAGCACCCCGACTAGCGGGAGCAATGAGCAGTTCTTC. It is translated as CASTPTSGSNEQFF.

This chain links TRBV5-6 with TRBJ1-4; no clear D. Trimming pared 0 bases from V and 2 bases from J, leaving 11 bases between. Germline assignment: CDR1 SGHDT and CDR2 YYEEEE. The CDR3 totals 16 residues. CDR3 DNA: TGTGCCAGCAGCTTGGGACGGCGGAGTACTAATGAAAAACTGTTTTTT. Its protein product is CASSLGRRSTNEKLFF. The full variable domain, its missing parts supplied by reference TRBV5-6 and TRBJ1-4, is DAGVTQSPTHLIKTRGQQVTLRCSPKSGHDTVSWYQQALGQGPQFIFQYYEEEERQRGNFPDRFSGHQFPNYSSELNVNALLLGDSALYLCASSLGRRSTNEKLFFGSGTQLSVL.

This clone turned up a few times. J is TRBJ1-3 and V is TRBV27, with no clear D. The ends were cut back, 0 bases at V and 0 bases at J, with 6 bases in the middle. The CDR3 covers 15 residues. Germline CDR1 and CDR2: MNHEY and SMNVEV (reference sequence). CDR3 nucleotides: TGTGCCAGCAGTTTATCGGCAGACTCTGGAAACACCATATATTTT. Amino acids: CASSLSADSGNTIYF.